One sample yielded the 19 T cell receptor beta chains listed below, sequenced in a study of a mutant IDH1 vaccine in newly diagnosed glioma. Described time point: baseline, week 1 (first vaccination visit). Noted treatment: pre-vaccination baseline after standard-of-care therapy. Some clones are missing from TCRdb's copy, which holds only in-frame ones; the method was immunoSEQ multiplex PCR. Of over 75,000 clones listed, about 80% are singletons. Here the sequenced sample was PBMCs, taken from a glioma patient treated with radiotherapy, temozolomide or both. The source of these receptors is a man between 40 and 49 years old with glioma.

The chain has TRBV6-1 and TRBJ2-7; the D gene is possibly TRBD1 (5 bases). The CDR3 runs 12 residues. The germline CDR1 and CDR2 sequences are MNHNS and SASEGT. V was pared by 7 bases and J by 5 bases, with 12 bases between. The DNA of the CDR3 is TGTGCCAGCAAGCAGGGATCGAACGAGCAGTACTTC. Protein: CASKQGSNEQYF.

This clone occurred a few times. CDR3: CASSSRTGATNYGYTF. The CDR3 coding sequence is TGTGCCAGCAGTTCCCGAACAGGAGCCACGAACTATGGCTACACCTTC. This chain links TRBV27 with TRBJ1-2; tentative D call: TRBD1 (5 bases). Trimming took off 4 bases at V and 2 bases at J, with 17 bases between the two ends. Germline CDR1 reads MNHEY; CDR2 reads SMNVEV (reference sequence). The CDR3 has 16 residues.

This clone was observed once. CDR3 sequence (DNA): TGTGCCAGTAGTATAGATACGCAGTATTTT. This gives the protein CASSIDTQYF. The V gene is TRBV19, the J gene TRBJ2-3, with D unresolved. Trimming left V 0 bases short and J 8 bases short, with 0 bases between. Germline V gene lookup returns CDR1 LNHDA and CDR2 SQIVND (reference sequence). The CDR3 runs 10 residues.

The chain employs TRBV19 and TRBJ1-5; maybe TRBD1 (5 bases). CDR1 is LNHDA, CDR2 SQIVND, per germline (reference sequence). The CDR3 covers 14 residues. V was clipped by 6 bases and J by 7 bases, with 16 bases between them. CDR3 sequence (DNA): TGTGCCAGTAGCCAATGGGGGGGTGGGCAGCCCCAGCATTTT. Translation: CASSQWGGGQPQHF.

V and J are TRBV13 and TRBJ2-3; the D call may be TRBD1 or TRBD2 (5 bases each). This CDR3 region has 16 residues. The germline V gene encodes CDR1 PRHDT and CDR2 FYEKMQ (reference sequence). Trimming left V 5 bases short and J 5 bases short, with 20 bases between. The CDR3 is CASSRRGSASGDTQYF. CDR3 nucleotide sequence: TGTGCCAGCAGCCGCCGGGGCTCTGCTTCGGGAGATACGCAGTATTTT. Full variable domain (remainder filled in from reference TRBV13 and TRBJ2-3): AAGVIQSPRHLIKEKRETATLKCYPIPRHDTVYWYQQGPGQDPQFLISFYEKMQSDKGSIPDRFSAQQFSDYHSELNMSSLELGDSALYFCASSRRGSASGDTQYFGPGTRLTVL.

The V and J genes are TRBV10-1 and TRBJ1-1; unclear D gene. CDR1 WNHNN and CDR2 SYGVQD come from the germline V gene (reference sequence). Between the trimmed V and J ends, which lost 6 bases and 2 bases, there was a span of 10 bases. The CDR3 length is 13 residues. In nucleotides, the CDR3 is TGCGCCAGCAGAGACGGGGAAAACACTGAAGCTTTCTTT. Its protein is CASRDGENTEAFF.

This clone was observed once. This chain links TRBV7-2 with TRBJ2-1, with 8 nucleotides matching TRBD1. CDR1 SGHTA and CDR2 FQGNSA come from the germline V gene. The CDR3 has 13 amino acids. Unmatched junction bases numbered 4, after V lost 5 bases and J lost 7 bases. The CDR3, as DNA: TGTGCCAGCAGCCGGGACAGGATTAATGAGCAGTTCTTC. It is translated as CASSRDRINEQFF. The full variable domain, with the rest looked up from reference TRBV7-2 and TRBJ2-1, is GAGVSQSPSNKVTEKGKDVELRCDPISGHTALYWYRQSLGQGLEFLIYFQGNSAPDKSGLPSDRFSAERTGGSVSTLTIQRTQQEDSAVYLCASSRDRINEQFFGPGTRLTVL.

V usage is TRBV19 and J usage is TRBJ2-3, with 8 positions matching TRBD1. Losses at the gene ends were 6 bases for V and 1 base for J; bases not matched to a gene: 6. CDR3 size: 15 residues. Per the germline V gene, CDR1 is LNHDA and CDR2 is SQIVND (reference sequence). Written as DNA, the CDR3 is TGTGCCAGTAGCGCGACAGGGGTAGGCACAGATACGCAGTATTTT. Amino acid sequence: CASSATGVGTDTQYF.

The J gene is TRBJ1-2, the V gene TRBV27, with 7 bases that match TRBD1. CDR3 size: 15 residues. CDR1 and CDR2 (germline): MNHEY, SMNVEV (reference sequence). V gave up 5 bases and J gave up 8 bases; unmatched junction bases: 14. DNA for the CDR3: TGTGCCAGCAGTCCCCTTCGACAGGGTTGGGGGGGCTACACCTTC. Translation: CASSPLRQGWGGYTF.

This rearrangement joins TRBV9 to TRBJ1-2; 7 bases are a match to TRBD1. V dropped 2 bases and J dropped 0; count of bases not matched to a gene: 10. Germline CDR1 and CDR2: SGDLS and YYNGEE. This CDR3 contains 17 residues. CDR3: CASSVDRALHSNYGYTF. CDR3 in DNA: TGTGCCAGCAGCGTCGACAGGGCCCTCCATTCTAACTATGGCTACACCTTC.

The chain carries TRBV5-4 and TRBJ2-5, with unresolved D. The CDR3 totals 13 residues. CDR1 is SGHNT and CDR2 is YYREEE in the germline V gene (reference sequence). V lost 0 bases and J lost 5, with 8 bases in between. The CDR3 DNA is TGTGCCAGCAGCTTGGACAGCTGGGAGACCCAGTACTTC. Translated, it gives CASSLDSWETQYF.

Notes on this clone: A read error may produce the germline difference seen at one junction end. V usage is TRBV5-5 and J usage is TRBJ2-1, with a possible D match to TRBD1 (6 bases). Germline V CDR1 and CDR2: SGHKS, YYEKEE (reference sequence). This CDR3 is built from 17 residues. As DNA, the CDR3 is TGCGCCAGCAGCCCCTCAGGGGCTAGTTCGGTCTACAATGAGCAGTTCTTC. As protein: CASSPSGASSVYNEQFF.

This clone has just one count. The chain has TRBV27 and TRBJ1-3, with D tentatively TRBD1 (5 bases). V was cut by 5 bases and J by 0 bases, with 17 bases left in between. Germline CDR1 MNHEY, CDR2 SMNVEV (reference sequence). There are 17 residues in the CDR3. Here the CDR3 reads CASSNPPGGSSGNTIYF. In DNA, the CDR3 is TGTGCCAGCAGTAACCCCCCGGGGGGGAGCTCTGGAAACACCATATATTTT.

The chain recombines TRBV19 with TRBJ1-3; no clear D gene. In germline, CDR1 is LNHDA, CDR2 SQIVND (reference sequence). V gave up 0 bases and J gave up 2 bases, with 5 bases separating them. The CDR3 sequence is 14 residues long. Here the CDR3 DNA reads TGTGCCAGTAGTATAGAGGGAACTGGAAACACCATATATTTT. Its translation: CASSIEGTGNTIYF. Filled out from reference TRBV19 and TRBJ1-3, the complete variable domain reads DGGITQSPKYLFRKEGQNVTLSCEQNLNHDAMYWYRQDPGQGLRLIYYSQIVNDFQKGDIAEGYSVSREKKESFPLTVTSAQKNPTAFYLCASSIEGTGNTIYFGEGSWLTVV.

The CDR3 sequence: CASSPRQGANTEAFF. In nucleotides, the CDR3 is TGTGCCAGCAGCCCCCGACAGGGGGCGAACACTGAAGCTTTCTTT. The J gene is TRBJ1-1, the V gene TRBV5-4; TRBD1 matches 10 bases. Germline-derived CDR1 and CDR2 are SGHNT and YYREEE (reference sequence). The CDR3 loop spans 15 amino acids. The J segment lost 1 base and the V segment lost 4 bases, leaving 4 bases of the junction unmatched.

The J gene is TRBJ2-7, the V gene TRBV27; TRBD1 aligns across 10 bases. Germline V gene data show CDR1 as MNHEY and CDR2 as SMNVEV (reference sequence). J lost 2 bases, V lost 0 bases, and 1 base had no gene match. This CDR3 has 15 residues. The CDR3 sequence is CASSLSGTGAYEQYF. CDR3 DNA: TGTGCCAGCAGTTTATCCGGGACAGGGGCCTACGAGCAGTACTTC.

This clone showed up just a few times. V and J are TRBV25-1 and TRBJ2-3; 9 bases agree with TRBD1. Germline V CDR1 and CDR2: MGHDK, SYGVNS. This CDR3 contains 14 residues. The V gene end was trimmed by 4 bases and the J gene end by 3 bases; junction bases not matched to a gene: 2. CDR3 nucleotides: TGTGCCAGCAGTGCGGACAGGGGAACAGATACGCAGTATTTT. Its translation is CASSADRGTDTQYF. Full variable domain (outside the CDR3, taken from reference TRBV25-1 and TRBJ2-3): EADIYQTPRYLVIGTGKKITLECSQTMGHDKMYWYQQDPGMELHLIHYSYGVNSTEKGDLSSESTVSRIRTEHFPLTLESARPSHTSQYLCASSADRGTDTQYFGPGTRLTVL.

The chain recombines TRBV7-2 with TRBJ1-4; D remains unclear. CDR1 is SGHTA and CDR2 is FQGNSA in the germline V gene. Trimming left V 1 base short and J 8 bases short, with 17 bases between. The CDR3 runs 16 residues. CDR3 in amino acids: CASSLGGAGLGEKLFF. CDR3 nucleotide sequence: TGTGCCAGCAGCTTAGGGGGTGCGGGGTTAGGGGAAAAACTGTTTTTT. The full variable domain, rest sourced from reference TRBV7-2 and TRBJ1-4, is GAGVSQSPSNKVTEKGKDVELRCDPISGHTALYWYRQSLGQGLEFLIYFQGNSAPDKSGLPSDRFSAERTGGSVSTLTIQRTQQEDSAVYLCASSLGGAGLGEKLFFGSGTQLSVL.

The rearrangement links TRBV19 to TRBJ2-7; TRBD2 aligns across 9 bases. Germline CDR1 LNHDA, CDR2 SQIVND (reference sequence). J was trimmed by 2 bases and V by 1 base; bases with no gene match: 3. The CDR3 has 15 residues. CDR3 amino acids: CASSIVAGGTYEQYF. CDR3 nucleotide sequence: TGTGCCAGTAGTATAGTCGCGGGGGGGACCTACGAGCAGTACTTC.